This paragraph reports one T cell receptor (beta chain). The sample comes from a study of patients and donors after allogeneic stem cell transplantation. The CDR3 extends over 16 amino acids. Germline V gives CDR1 SGHRS, CDR2 YFSETQ. Trimming removed 6 bases from V and 5 bases from J, with 20 bases in between. Using its own MiXCR run on the RT-PCR reads, TCRdb lists one record per CDR3 protein. Here the sample spans about a million distinct CDR3 sequences, 18% being singletons. The chain couples TRBV5-1 to TRBJ2-2, with a tentative D call TRBD2 (6 bases). Specimen: blood, either unsorted or a sorted T cell fraction (not recorded which). The clonotype originates from a human donor who was either an allogeneic HSCT recipient or a stem cell or donor lymphocyte infusion donor (not recorded which). It is not recorded whose cells these are; they may come from a transplant donor. CDR3 bases: TGCGCCAGCACCCCGGGGGAGGCTTCCGGAACCGGGGAGCTGTTTTTT. Amino acids: CASTPGEASGTGELFF.